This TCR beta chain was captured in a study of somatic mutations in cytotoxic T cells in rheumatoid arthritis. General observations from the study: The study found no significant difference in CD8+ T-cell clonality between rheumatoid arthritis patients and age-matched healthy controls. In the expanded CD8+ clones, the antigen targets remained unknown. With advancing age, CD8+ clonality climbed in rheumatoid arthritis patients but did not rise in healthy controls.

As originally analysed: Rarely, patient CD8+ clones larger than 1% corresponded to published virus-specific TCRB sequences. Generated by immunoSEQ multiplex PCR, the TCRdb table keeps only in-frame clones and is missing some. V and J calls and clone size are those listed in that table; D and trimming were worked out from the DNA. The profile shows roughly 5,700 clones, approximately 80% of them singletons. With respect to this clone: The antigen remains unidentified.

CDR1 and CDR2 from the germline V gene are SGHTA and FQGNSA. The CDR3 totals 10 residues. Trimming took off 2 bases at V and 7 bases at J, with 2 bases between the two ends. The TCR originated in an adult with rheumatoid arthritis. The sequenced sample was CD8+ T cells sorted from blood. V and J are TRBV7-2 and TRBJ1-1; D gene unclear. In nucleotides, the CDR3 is TGTGCCAGCAGCTTATATGAAGCTTTCTTT. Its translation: CASSLYEAFF.